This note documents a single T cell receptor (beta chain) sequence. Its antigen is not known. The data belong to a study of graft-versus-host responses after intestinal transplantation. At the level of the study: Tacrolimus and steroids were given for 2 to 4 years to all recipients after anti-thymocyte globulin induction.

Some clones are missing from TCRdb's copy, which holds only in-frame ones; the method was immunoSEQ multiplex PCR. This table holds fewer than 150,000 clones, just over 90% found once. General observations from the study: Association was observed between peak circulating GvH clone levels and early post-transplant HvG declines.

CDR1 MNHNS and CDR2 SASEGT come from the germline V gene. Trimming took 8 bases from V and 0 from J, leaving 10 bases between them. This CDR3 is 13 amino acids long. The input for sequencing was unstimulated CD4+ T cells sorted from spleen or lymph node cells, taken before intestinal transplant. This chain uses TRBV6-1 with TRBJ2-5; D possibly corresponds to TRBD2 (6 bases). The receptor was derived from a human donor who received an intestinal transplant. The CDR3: CASSEGNQETQYF. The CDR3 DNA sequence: TGTGCCAGCTCGGAGGGGAACCAAGAGACCCAGTACTTC.